Following are 15 T cell receptor beta chains from one sample sequenced in a study of cytomegalovirus exposure and HLA in healthy donors. The PCR made use of 60 Vbeta and 13 Jbeta primers. Assay: immunoSEQ multiplex PCR; the TCRdb copy retains only in-frame clones and omits some. The table has under 200,000 clones, around 83% seen once. What was sequenced was PBMCs. All receptors come from a man aged 40-55 years in good health and CMV-seropositive.

The sample holds one count of this clone. This chain uses TRBV7-8 with TRBJ1-1; D ambiguous. This CDR3 contains 14 residues. CDR1 SGHVS and CDR2 FQNEAQ come from the germline V gene. V lost 1 base, J lost 1 base, and 7 bases lay in between. The CDR3 here is CASSLVTTNTEAFF. DNA for the CDR3: TGTGCCAGCAGCTTAGTAACAACGAACACTGAAGCTTTCTTT.

The chain recombines TRBV5-4 with TRBJ2-3; TRBD2 matches 10 bases. The CDR3 covers 15 residues. Germline values: CDR1 SGHNT, CDR2 YYREEE (reference sequence). Trimming took 4 bases from V and 5 from J; bases not matched to a gene: 7. CDR3 DNA sequence: TGTGCCAGCAGCCCAAAGCGGGAGGGTGGAGATACGCAGTATTTT. Translating gives CASSPKREGGDTQYF.

The chain links TRBV6-5 to TRBJ2-7, with 7 bases fitting TRBD1. The CDR3 spans 15 residues. The V gene end was trimmed by 4 bases and the J gene end by 5 bases; junction bases not matched to a gene: 11. Germline loops: CDR1 MNHEY, CDR2 SVGAGI. CDR3 sequence (DNA): TGTGCCAGCAGTTCCTTGGCAGGGGGTTGGGACGAGCAGTACTTC. Translating it yields CASSSLAGGWDEQYF.

This clone was picked up a small number of times. The chain combines TRBV7-2 with TRBJ2-2; the match to TRBD2 covers 8 bases. Trimming took 5 bases from V and 1 from J; bases not matched to a gene: 6. CDR3 length: 16 residues. Germline values: CDR1 SGHTA, CDR2 FQGNSA. CDR3 residues: CASSKLSGRNTGELFF. In nucleotides, the CDR3 is TGTGCCAGCAGCAAATTAAGCGGGAGGAACACCGGGGAGCTGTTTTTT.

This clone was seen only a few times. V is TRBV30 and J is TRBJ2-1; D is undetermined. The CDR3 has 11 residues. V lost 0 bases to trimming and J lost 14 bases, with 11 bases between them. Germline CDR1 and CDR2: GTSNPN and SVGIG (reference sequence). The chain's CDR3 is CAWSVSLSKFF. CDR3 DNA sequence: TGTGCCTGGAGTGTCTCGCTATCCAAGTTCTTC.

The chain couples TRBV4-3 to TRBJ1-1, with TRBD1 matching 7 bases. The CDR3 covers 20 residues. Germline assignment: CDR1 LGHNA and CDR2 YSLEER. V lost 0 bases and J lost 5; bases outside the gene matches: 21. The CDR3, as DNA: TGCGCCAGCAGCCAAGACGTCCCAGTCCCGGGACAGTCCCGGGGGACTGAAGCTTTCTTT. Translating it yields CASSQDVPVPGQSRGTEAFF.

This chain uses TRBV5-1 with TRBJ2-7, with D maybe TRBD1 (5 bases). This CDR3 spans 14 amino acids. V was pared by 1 base and J by 1 base, with 9 bases between. The germline V gene has CDR1 SGHRS and CDR2 YFSETQ. CDR3 in DNA: TGCGCCAGCAGCTTGCAACAGGCTTCCTACGAGCAGTACTTC. Translating gives CASSLQQASYEQYF.

This chain joins TRBV29-1 and TRBJ1-2; 8 bases line up with TRBD1. CDR3 size: 13 residues. Per the germline V gene, CDR1 is SQVTM and CDR2 is ANQGSEA. The ends lost 6 bases at V and 4 bases at J; junction bases unmatched: 7. CDR3 residues: CSVDLTGGYGYTF. Here the CDR3 DNA reads TGCAGCGTAGACCTCACAGGGGGCTATGGCTACACCTTC.

This chain links TRBV7-9 with TRBJ2-5; 9 bases are shared with TRBD2. The junction had 5 bases not matched to a gene; V was cut back by 5 bases and J by 4 bases. CDR3 size: 14 residues. The germline V gene encodes CDR1 SEHNR and CDR2 FQNEAQ (reference sequence). The CDR3 sequence: CASSKGLALETQYF. The CDR3 DNA follows: TGTGCCAGCAGCAAGGGACTAGCCTTAGAGACCCAGTACTTC.

The CDR3 loop reads CASSYGTSGSSETQYF. The CDR3 DNA reads as TGTGCCAGCAGCTACGGGACTAGCGGGAGCTCCGAGACCCAGTACTTC. The rearrangement joins TRBV11-3 to TRBJ2-5; TRBD2 agrees at 14 bases. The CDR3 runs to 16 residues. V lost 4 bases, J lost 5 bases, and 6 bases stayed unmatched. Germline V CDR1 and CDR2: SGHNT, YENEEA. The variable domain in full, with the rest retrieved from reference TRBV11-3 and TRBJ2-5, is EAGVVQSPRYKIIEKKQPVAFWCNPISGHNTLYWYLQNLGQGPELLIRYENEEAVDDSQLPKDRFSAERLKGVDSTLKIQPAELGDSAVYLCASSYGTSGSSETQYFGPGTRLLVL.

The J gene is TRBJ2-1, the V gene TRBV19; the D gene is possibly TRBD1 (6 bases). CDR1 and CDR2 from the germline V gene are LNHDA and SQIVND (reference sequence). Trimming took off 4 bases at V and 2 bases at J, with 18 bases between the two ends. The CDR3 is 17 residues long. The CDR3 loop is CASSTWTAPTPYNEQFF. CDR3 in DNA: TGTGCCAGTAGTACCTGGACAGCCCCGACCCCCTACAATGAGCAGTTCTTC.

This chain connects TRBV7-9 to TRBJ1-2, with 7 bases lining up with TRBD1. V lost 5 bases and J lost 3; bases outside the gene matches: 6. Germline CDR1 SEHNR, CDR2 FQNEAQ (reference sequence). CDR3 length: 14 residues. The CDR3 DNA follows: TGTGCCAGCAGCCCCGGGACAGCCGACTATGGCTACACCTTC. It yields the protein CASSPGTADYGYTF.

The V call is TRBV13, the J call TRBJ2-7, with D possibly matching TRBD2 (5 bases). With 2 bases removed from V and 3 bases from J, the gap between germline ends came to 11 bases. The CDR3 covers 14 residues. Germline CDR1 reads PRHDT; CDR2 reads FYEKMQ (reference sequence). The CDR3, as DNA: TGTGCCAGCAGCTTATCGGGATCTTACTACGAGCAGTACTTC. This sequence encodes CASSLSGSYYEQYF.

As to this clone: At one of its ends the junction is not consistent with the germline gene, which may arise from a read error. This chain connects TRBV7-9 to TRBJ2-1, with 10 bases matching TRBD2. Germline CDR1 reads SEHNR; CDR2 reads FQNEAQ (reference sequence). This CDR3 has 16 residues. The CDR3 DNA reads as TGTTCCAGCAGCCCACAACTAGCGGGACCTTACAATGAGCAGTTCTTC. This gives the protein CSSSPQLAGPYNEQFF. Variable domain in full (rest from reference TRBV7-9 and TRBJ2-1): DTGVSQNPRHKITKRGQNVTFRCDPISEHNRLYWYRQTLGQGPEFLTYFQNEAQLEKSRLLSDRFSAERPKGSFSTLEIQRTEQGDSAMYLCSSSPQLAGPYNEQFFGPGTRLTVL.

The chain combines TRBV2 with TRBJ2-1; tentatively, D is TRBD2 (5 bases). With 1 base removed from V and 4 bases from J, the gap between germline ends came to 14 bases. Germline CDR1 and CDR2: SNHLY and FYNNEI. This CDR3 spans 16 amino acids. The CDR3 is CASSEDVSGLYNEQFF. For the CDR3, the DNA is TGTGCCAGCAGTGAAGATGTATCGGGATTATACAATGAGCAGTTCTTC. Together with reference TRBV2 and TRBJ2-1, the CDR3 gives the full variable domain: EPEVTQTPSHQVTQMGQEVILRCVPISNHLYFYWYRQILGQKVEFLVSFYNNEISEKSEIFDDQFSVERPDGSNFTLKIRSTKLEDSAMYFCASSEDVSGLYNEQFFGPGTRLTVL.